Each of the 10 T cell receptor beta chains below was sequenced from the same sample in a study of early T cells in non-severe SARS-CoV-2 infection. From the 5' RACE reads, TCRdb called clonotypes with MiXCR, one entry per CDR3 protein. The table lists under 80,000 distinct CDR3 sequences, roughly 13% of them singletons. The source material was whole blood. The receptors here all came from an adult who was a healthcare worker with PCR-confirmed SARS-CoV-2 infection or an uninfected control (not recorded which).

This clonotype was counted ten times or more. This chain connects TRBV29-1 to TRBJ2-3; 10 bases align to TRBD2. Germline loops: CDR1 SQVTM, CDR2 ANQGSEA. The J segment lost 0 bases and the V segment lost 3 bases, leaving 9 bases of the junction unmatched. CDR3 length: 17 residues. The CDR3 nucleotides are TGCAGCGTTGAGCTAGCGGGAGTCCTAACTAGCACAGATACGCAGTATTTT. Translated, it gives CSVELAGVLTSTDTQYF.

For the CDR3, the DNA is TGCGCCAGCAGGCCCGGGACGGAGAACAATGAGCAGTTCTTC. This codes for CASRPGTENNEQFF. V gene TRBV4-1 combines with J gene TRBJ2-1; D could derive from TRBD1 or TRBD2 (5 bases each). The V end was cut by 6 bases, the J end by 5 bases, with 14 bases between. Germline V lookup: CDR1 MGHRA, CDR2 YSYEKL. This CDR3 region has 14 residues.

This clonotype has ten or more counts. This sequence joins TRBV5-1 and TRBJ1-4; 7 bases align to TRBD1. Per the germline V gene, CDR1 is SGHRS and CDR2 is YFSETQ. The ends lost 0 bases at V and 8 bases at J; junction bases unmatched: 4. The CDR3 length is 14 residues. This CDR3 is CASSLAQGEEKLFF. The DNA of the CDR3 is TGCGCCAGCAGCTTGGCGCAGGGGGAAGAAAAACTGTTTTTT.

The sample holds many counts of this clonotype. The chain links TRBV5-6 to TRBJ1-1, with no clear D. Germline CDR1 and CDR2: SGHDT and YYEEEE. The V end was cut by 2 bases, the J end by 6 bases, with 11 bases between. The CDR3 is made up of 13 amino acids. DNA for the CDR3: TGTGCCAGCAGCTTCGGGCCTCTACCTGAAGCTTTCTTT. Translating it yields CASSFGPLPEAFF.

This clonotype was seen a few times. The CDR3 region has the DNA TGCGCCAGCAGACAGACAGGGTATCTCACTGAAGCTTTCTTT. Translated, it gives CASRQTGYLTEAFF. This chain joins TRBV5-1 and TRBJ1-1; 7 nucleotides line up with TRBD1. The CDR3 covers 14 residues. CDR1 and CDR2 (germline): SGHRS, YFSETQ. J was trimmed by 4 bases and V by 5 bases; bases with no gene match: 8.

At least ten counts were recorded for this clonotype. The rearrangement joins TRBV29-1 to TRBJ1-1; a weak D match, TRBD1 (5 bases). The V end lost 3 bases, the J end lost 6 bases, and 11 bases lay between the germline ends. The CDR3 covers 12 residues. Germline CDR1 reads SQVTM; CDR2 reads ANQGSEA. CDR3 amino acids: CSVDLAQAEAFF. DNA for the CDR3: TGCAGCGTTGATTTAGCACAGGCTGAAGCTTTCTTT.

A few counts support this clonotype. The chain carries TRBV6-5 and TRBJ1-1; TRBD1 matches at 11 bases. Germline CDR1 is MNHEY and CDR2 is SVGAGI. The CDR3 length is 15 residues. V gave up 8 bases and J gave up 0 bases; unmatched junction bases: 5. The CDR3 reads CASAGQGGLNTEAFF. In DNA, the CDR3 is TGTGCCAGCGCGGGACAGGGGGGCCTGAACACTGAAGCTTTCTTT.

CDR3 amino acids: CASSVGPRDPTQYF. The CDR3 coding sequence is TGTGCCAGCAGCGTAGGTCCCAGGGACCCTACGCAGTATTTT. The rearrangement links TRBV9 to TRBJ2-3, with D perhaps matching TRBD1 or TRBD2 (5 bases each). The CDR3 contains 14 residues. V lost 0 bases, J lost 8 bases, and 13 bases lay in between. CDR1 is SGDLS, CDR2 YYNGEE, per germline.

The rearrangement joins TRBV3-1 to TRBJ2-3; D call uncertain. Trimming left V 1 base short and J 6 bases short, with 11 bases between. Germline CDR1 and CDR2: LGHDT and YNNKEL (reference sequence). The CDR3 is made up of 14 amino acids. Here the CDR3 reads CASSQVSSADTQYF. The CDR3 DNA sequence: TGTGCCAGCAGCCAAGTGTCCTCCGCGGATACGCAGTATTTT.

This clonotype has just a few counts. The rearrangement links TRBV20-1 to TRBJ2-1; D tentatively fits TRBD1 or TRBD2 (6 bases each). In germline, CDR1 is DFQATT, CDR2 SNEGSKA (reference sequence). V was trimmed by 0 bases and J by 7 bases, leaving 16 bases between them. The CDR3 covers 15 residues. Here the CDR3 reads CSARDWPKGGNEQFF. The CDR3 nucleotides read TGCAGTGCTAGAGATTGGCCGAAAGGGGGGAATGAGCAGTTCTTC.